This T cell receptor (beta chain) comes out of a study of blood T cell repertoires in COVID-19 (dated by TCRdb to about 2020). A note on the overall study: The collaborator samples originated in the United States, Italy and Spain and spanned the acute and convalescent phases of COVID-19. The samples were drawn from two sources: the first 160 participants of the ongoing ImmuneRACE study, and 1,000 to 1,500 subjects contributed by 6 global collaborators. Where available, HLA class I and class II types were obtained from metadata supplied by the sample provider rather than from assay-based typing. Subjects who had been exposed to COVID-19, were actively infected with it, or had recovered from it provided the deeply sampled blood TCRbeta repertoires that made up the dataset. The repertoires were released in a freely available public database meant as a resource for research on the immune response to SARS-CoV-2. The prospective study material was composed of cDNA or gDNA derived from T cells, B-cell-depleted T cells, or PBMCs. Nearly every sample came with metadata listing a de-identified subject ID, COVID-19 status, age in years and sex. Results and caveats for the whole study, not just this receptor: How much clinical and demographic metadata was included differed by source and by participant, and the metadata was provided uncurated.

Participants in the prospective study were enrolled through a virtual design, were aged about 18 to 100 years, and lived in 20 to 30 United States geographic areas. In the prospective study, participants were assigned to cohorts based on the clinical history participants reported in a screening survey and a study questionnaire. Recovered participants in ImmuneRACE Cohort 3 were defined by two consecutive negative NP/OP PCR tests, clearance by a healthcare professional, or resolution of symptoms. In the prospective study, mobile phlebotomists collected whole blood, serum and a nasopharyngeal or oropharyngeal swab from each participant. Participants in the prospective study had the option to provide additional blood draws and questionnaires over an approximately 2-month period. Prospective study blood samples were shipped either frozen or at room temperature before DNA extraction. CDR1 is given as MNHEY and CDR2 as SMNVEV, both from the germline V gene (reference sequence). V lost 5 bases and J lost 4 bases, and the count of bases not matched to a germline gene is 7. The CDR3 has 15 amino acids, counting the end cysteine and phenylalanine. The retained sequence is limited to the CDR3, 45 bases, with the frame set at the first base.

This clone was seen ten or more times. Its binding antigen is unknown. No base quality values were provided; no much bigger clone lies one nucleotide off. The immunoSEQ Assay, a bias-controlled multiplex PCR, was used to amplify TCRbeta CDR3 regions from genomic DNA. As for the authors' bioinformatics: The number of nucleated cells in each sample was estimated by amplification of reference gene primers within the assay. To quantify the absolute abundance of each unique TCRbeta CDR3 rearrangement, sequence reads were collapsed and filtered. For each sample, productive Simpson clonality was calculated by taking the square root of Simpson's diversity index across productive rearrangements. Held by TCRdb, this immuneACCESS table contains in-frame sequences only and omits some clones. Under half of the omission traces to an unresolved V gene where checked; the cause of the rest is unknown. That table gives V, J and clone size, and the DNA gave D and trimming. The sample table shows hundreds of thousands of clones, and 75% to 95% are seen once. The ten biggest clones cover under 2.5% of the sample.

The sequence was obtained from a woman in her late teens or twenties who had recovered from COVID-19. The sequence links TRBV27 to TRBJ2-2; 7 middle bases align to TRBD1. The sequenced material came from PBMCs or T cells enriched from blood (not recorded which). The CDR3 region: CASSTGQDLTGELFF. The bases are TGTGCCAGCAGTACCGGACAGGATCTCACCGGGGAGCTGTTTTTT.